This T cell receptor (beta chain) was documented in a study of blood T cell repertoires in COVID-19. This table comes from immunoSEQ multiplex PCR, and its TCRdb copy is limited to in-frame clones, with some not included. Of under 200,000 clones listed, 84% are singletons. Participants were aged roughly 18 to 89 years from about two dozen US areas. Cohorts were based on clinical histories the participants reported. The sequenced material came from PBMCs or T cells enriched from blood (not recorded which). The receptor was derived from a woman aged 30 to 39 who had been exposed to COVID-19.

CDR3 coding DNA: TGCGCCAGCAGCCAAGGCACAACTACTGGAAACACCATATATTTT. Its translation is CASSQGTTTGNTIYF. The rearrangement links TRBV4-1 to TRBJ1-3; D is undetermined. The CDR3 contains 15 residues. Deletions cut 1 base from V and 2 bases from J, with 9 bases between. Looked up from germline, CDR1 is MGHRA and CDR2 is YSYEKL.